The present TCR beta chain was sequenced within a study of cytomegalovirus exposure and HLA in healthy donors. CDR3 size: 17 residues. Germline V gene sequence: CDR1 SGHRS, CDR2 YFSETQ. Germline trimming cut 2 bases from V and 0 bases from J; bases unmatched to any gene: 5. Primers for the PCR totalled 60 Vbeta and 13 Jbeta. Data came from immunoSEQ multiplex PCR; TCRdb stores just in-frame clones and leaves some out. In the table there are 90,000 to 120,000 clones, 60% to 70% of which are singletons. Study-level points and caveats: HLA alleles showed associations with 16,951 TCR beta sequences in a later analysis, at a 0.05 false discovery rate. The study designated around 150 TCR beta chains cytomegalovirus-associated.

As to this clone: The antigen remains undetermined.

The source material was PBMCs. V usage is TRBV5-1 and J usage is TRBJ2-3; 11 nucleotides match TRBD1. This TCR came from a man between 25 and 39 years old in good health and CMV-seropositive. CDR3 sequence (DNA): TGCGCCAGCAGCTTCGGGACAGGGGGTCGCAGCACAGATACGCAGTATTTT. Amino acid sequence: CASSFGTGGRSTDTQYF.